The clone carrying this T cell receptor (beta chain) was seen a handful of times. What it recognizes is unknown. This entry belongs to a study of T cells in Graves' hyperthyroidism and ophthalmopathy. Study-level information: At the time of initial diagnosis and before any treatment, peripheral blood was collected.

It was RNA transcripts that yielded the amplified TCR beta CDR3 regions. TCR CDR3 underwent first-round RT-PCR with the HTBI primer set. TCRdb re-derived calls from the multiplex PCR reads in MiXCR, one entry per CDR3 protein. The sample shows about 590,000 distinct CDR3 sequences, 15% to 18% of them seen only once. Study results and limitations: Ophthalmopathy was separated from stable hyperthyroidism by a 13 V-J model.

V shed 6 bases and J shed 0 bases, with 9 bases lying between them. Germline V CDR1 and CDR2: MNHNS, SASEGT. The CDR3 is 13 amino acids. The diagnostic basis comprised clinical symptoms, serum thyroxine and TRAb, thyroid ultrasound and orbital computed tomography. Material: blood. This receptor was identified in a young woman with Graves' hyperthyroidism. The V gene is TRBV6-1, the J gene TRBJ2-7, with D tentatively TRBD1 (5 bases). The DNA for the CDR3 is TGTGCCAGCAGATACAGGAGCTCCTACGAGCAGTACTTC. It specifies CASRYRSSYEQYF.